The clone carrying this T cell receptor (beta chain) was picked up a small number of times. The data are from a study of beta chain features in type 1 diabetes. V lost 5 bases and J lost 4, with 9 bases in between. CDR3 length: 12 residues. Germline CDR1 is GTSNPN and CDR2 is SVGIG (reference sequence). Expressed TCRB transcripts were sequenced after all isolated RNA was converted to cDNA. The data were produced by immunoSEQ multiplex PCR, yet TCRdb's version contains in-frame clones alone and is incomplete. The sample lists 350,000 to 450,000 clones, approximately 14% occurring once. The origin of this receptor is a man younger than 45 in good health. The chain combines TRBV30 with TRBJ1-3, with D unresolved. Sequenced input: naive CD4+ T cells from blood. The CDR3 sequence: CAWGNLGNTIYF. As DNA, the CDR3 is TGTGCCTGGGGCAACCTAGGAAACACCATATATTTT.